This TCR beta chain was captured by sequencing in a study of blood T cell repertoires in COVID-19. Original handling: Reference gene primer amplification yielded estimated nucleated cell counts. Using immunoSEQ multiplex PCR, the repertoire was profiled, and TCRdb retains in-frame clones only, with some absent. The DNA was the basis for D and trimming; V, J and clone size are from that table. Of nearly 200,000 clones listed, 70% to 90% are singletons. V dropped 4 bases and J dropped 2 bases, with 4 bases sitting between them. CDR3 length: 12 amino acids. CDR1 is MDHEN and CDR2 is SYDVKM in the germline V gene.

The V gene is TRBV28, the J gene TRBJ2-3; unclear D gene. The origin of this receptor is a woman in her 70s with active or convalescent COVID-19. Material: peripheral blood. CDR3 region: CASSSITDTQYF. CDR3 DNA: TGTGCCAGCAGTTCTATCACAGATACGCAGTATTTT.